The TCR beta chain under discussion was sequenced for a study of cytomegalovirus exposure and HLA in healthy donors. Primers included in the PCR were 60 Vbeta and 13 Jbeta primers. Sequencing was performed with immunoSEQ multiplex PCR; in TCRdb, only in-frame clones are kept and a portion is missing. The table has about 140,000 clones, nearly 70% seen once; the top ten hold 10%. The receptor comes from a man aged 30 to 39 in good health and CMV-seropositive. Sequenced material: PBMCs.

The CDR3 is CASRAGTAYGYTF. CDR3 nucleotide sequence: TGTGCCAGCAGGGCCGGGACAGCCTATGGCTACACCTTC. This rearrangement joins TRBV6-6 to TRBJ1-2, with 7 bases aligning to TRBD1. The CDR3 has 13 amino acids. The V gene's germline CDR1 is MNHNY and CDR2 SVGAGI (reference sequence). V shed 6 bases and J 4 bases; nucleotides not matched to a gene: 5.